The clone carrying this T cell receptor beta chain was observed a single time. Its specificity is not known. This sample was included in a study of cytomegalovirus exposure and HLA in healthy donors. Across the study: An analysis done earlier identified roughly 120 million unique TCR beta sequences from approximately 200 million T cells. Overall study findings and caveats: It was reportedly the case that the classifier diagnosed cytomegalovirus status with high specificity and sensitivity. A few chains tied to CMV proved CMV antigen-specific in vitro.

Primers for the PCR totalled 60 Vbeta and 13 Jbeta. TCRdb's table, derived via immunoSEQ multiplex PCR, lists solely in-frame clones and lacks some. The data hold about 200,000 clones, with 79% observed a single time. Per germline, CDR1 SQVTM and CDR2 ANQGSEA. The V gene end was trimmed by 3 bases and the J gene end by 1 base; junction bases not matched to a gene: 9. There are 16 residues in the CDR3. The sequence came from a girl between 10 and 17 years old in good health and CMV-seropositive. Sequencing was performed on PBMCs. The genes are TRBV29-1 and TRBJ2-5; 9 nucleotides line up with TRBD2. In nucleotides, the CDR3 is TGCAGCGTTGAGGAGATAATAGCGGGGGTCCAAGAGACCCAGTACTTC. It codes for CSVEEIIAGVQETQYF.